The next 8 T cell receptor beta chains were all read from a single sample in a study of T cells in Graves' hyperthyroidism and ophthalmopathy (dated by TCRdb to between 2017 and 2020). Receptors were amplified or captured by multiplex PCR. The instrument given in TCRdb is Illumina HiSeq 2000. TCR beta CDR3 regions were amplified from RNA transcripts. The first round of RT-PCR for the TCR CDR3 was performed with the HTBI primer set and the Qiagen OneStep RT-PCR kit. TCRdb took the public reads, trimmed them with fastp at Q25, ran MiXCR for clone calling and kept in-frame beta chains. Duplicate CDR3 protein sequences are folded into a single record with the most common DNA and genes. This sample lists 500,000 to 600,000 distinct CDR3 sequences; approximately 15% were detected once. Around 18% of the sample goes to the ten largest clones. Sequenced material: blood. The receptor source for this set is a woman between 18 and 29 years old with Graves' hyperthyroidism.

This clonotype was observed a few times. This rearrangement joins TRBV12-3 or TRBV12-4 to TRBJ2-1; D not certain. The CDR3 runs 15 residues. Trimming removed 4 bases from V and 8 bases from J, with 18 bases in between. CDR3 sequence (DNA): TGTGCCAGCAGTTGGCCTGTCGGCGTTTCGGATGAGCAGTTCTTC. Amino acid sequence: CASSWPVGVSDEQFF.

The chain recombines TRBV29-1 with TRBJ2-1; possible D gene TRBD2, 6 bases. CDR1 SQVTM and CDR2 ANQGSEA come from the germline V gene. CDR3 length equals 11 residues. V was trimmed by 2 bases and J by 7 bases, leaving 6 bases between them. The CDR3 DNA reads TGCAGCGTTGAACGGGGGAATGAGCAGTTCTTC. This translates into CSVERGNEQFF.

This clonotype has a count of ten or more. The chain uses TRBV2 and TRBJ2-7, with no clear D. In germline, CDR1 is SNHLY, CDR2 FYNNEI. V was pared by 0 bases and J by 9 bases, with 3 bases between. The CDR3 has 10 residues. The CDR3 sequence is CASSEARQYF. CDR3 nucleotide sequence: TGTGCCAGCAGTGAAGCCCGGCAGTACTTC. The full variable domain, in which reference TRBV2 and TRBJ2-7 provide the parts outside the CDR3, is EPEVTQTPSHQVTQMGQEVILRCVPISNHLYFYWYRQILGQKVEFLVSFYNNEISEKSEIFDDQFSVERPDGSNFTLKIRSTKLEDSAMYFCASSEARQYFGPGTRLTVT.

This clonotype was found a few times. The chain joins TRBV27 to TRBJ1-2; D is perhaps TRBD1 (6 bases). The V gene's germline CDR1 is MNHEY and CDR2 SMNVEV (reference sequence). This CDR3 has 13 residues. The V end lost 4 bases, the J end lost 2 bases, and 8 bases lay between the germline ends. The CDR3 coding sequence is TGTGCCAGCAGTTCAGGGGCGAACTATGGCTACACCTTC. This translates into CASSSGANYGYTF.

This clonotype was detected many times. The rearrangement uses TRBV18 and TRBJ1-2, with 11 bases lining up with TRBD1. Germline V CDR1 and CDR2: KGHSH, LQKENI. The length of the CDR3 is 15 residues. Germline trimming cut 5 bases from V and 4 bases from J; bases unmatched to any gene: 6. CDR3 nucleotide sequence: TGTGCCAGCTCAACGGACAGGGGGCCGGGCTATGGCTACACCTTC. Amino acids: CASSTDRGPGYGYTF.

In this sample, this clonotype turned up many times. This CDR3 reads CASHRGEYYGYTF. The DNA for the CDR3 is TGTGCCAGCCACAGGGGGGAATACTATGGCTACACCTTC. V and J are TRBV28 and TRBJ1-2; 8 bases are shared with TRBD1. Germline V gene data show CDR1 as MDHEN and CDR2 as SYDVKM. The CDR3 is made up of 13 amino acids. J lost 3 bases, V lost 8 bases, and 5 bases had no gene match.

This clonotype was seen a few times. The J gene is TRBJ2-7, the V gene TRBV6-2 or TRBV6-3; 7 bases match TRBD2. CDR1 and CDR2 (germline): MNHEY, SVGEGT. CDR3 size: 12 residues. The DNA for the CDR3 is TGTGCTGTACAAGGACTAGGCTACGAGCAGTACTTC. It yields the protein CAVQGLGYEQYF.

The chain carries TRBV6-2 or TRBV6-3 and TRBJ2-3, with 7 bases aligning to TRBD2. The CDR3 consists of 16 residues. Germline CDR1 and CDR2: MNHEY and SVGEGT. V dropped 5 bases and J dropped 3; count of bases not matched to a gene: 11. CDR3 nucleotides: TGTGCCAGCAGTGATCGCGGGGGACCGAAAACAGATACGCAGTATTTT. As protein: CASSDRGGPKTDTQYF.